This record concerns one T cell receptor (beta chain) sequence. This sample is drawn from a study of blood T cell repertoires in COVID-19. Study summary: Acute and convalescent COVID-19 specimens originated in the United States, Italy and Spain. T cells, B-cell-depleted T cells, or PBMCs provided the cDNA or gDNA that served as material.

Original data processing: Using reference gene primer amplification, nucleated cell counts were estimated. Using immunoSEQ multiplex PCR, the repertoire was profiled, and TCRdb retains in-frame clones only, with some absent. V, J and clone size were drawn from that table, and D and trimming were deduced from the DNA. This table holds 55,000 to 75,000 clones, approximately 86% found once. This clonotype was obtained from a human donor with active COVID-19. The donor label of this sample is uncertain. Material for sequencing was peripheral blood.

The CDR3 region is CASSRASTDTQYF. The DNA for the CDR3 is TGTGCCAGCTCACGGGCTAGCACAGATACGCAGTATTTT. This chain joins TRBV18 and TRBJ2-3; D unresolved. CDR1 and CDR2 from the germline V gene are KGHSH and LQKENI. There are 13 residues in the CDR3. V was clipped by 4 bases and J by 0 bases, with 5 bases between them. Full variable domain (outside the CDR3, taken from reference TRBV18 and TRBJ2-3): NAGVMQNPRHLVRRRGQEARLRCSPMKGHSHVYWYRQLPEEGLKFMVYLQKENIIDESGMPKERFSAEFPKEGPSILRIQQVVRGDSAAYFCASSRASTDTQYFGPGTRLTVL.